These 17 T cell receptor beta chains were sequenced from one sample in a study of prognosis after radiotherapy for stage I lung cancer. From genomic DNA, TCR beta CDR3 was amplified by two-round multiplex PCR. Primers (each specific to one TRBV or TRBJ gene) were used in first-round PCR. TCRdb reanalysed the multiplex PCR reads using MiXCR and keeps one entry per CDR3 protein. The sample records around 19,000 distinct CDR3 sequences, about 50% being singletons. The sequenced sample was PBMCs, obtained before or after stereotactic body radiation therapy (not recorded which). The receptors here all came from a donor of 50 years or more with non-small cell lung cancer.

Remarks on this clonotype: Germline and junction disagree at one end, which may indicate a read error. V and J are TRBV7-7 and TRBJ2-3; no firm D call. The germline CDR1 and CDR2 sequences are SSHAT and FNYEAQ (reference sequence). The CDR3 has 15 residues. CDR3 coding DNA: TGTGCTAGCAGCTCACTATCGGTTGGGGTAGATACGCAGTATTTT. Translating gives CASSSLSVGVDTQYF.

A note on this clonotype: A far bigger clonotype differs at one base, so this is likely a read error. The rearrangement joins TRBV6-9 to TRBJ2-2; D may be TRBD2 (5 bases). CDR1 MNHGY and CDR2 SVAAGI come from the germline V gene. V lost 3 bases, J lost 5 bases, and 13 bases lay in between. The CDR3 totals 15 residues. This CDR3 reads CASSYGGLKTGELFF. In nucleotides, the CDR3 is TGTGCCAGCAGTTACGGCGGACTCAAAACCGGGGAGCTGTTTTTT.

V usage is TRBV5-1 and J usage is TRBJ2-1, with TRBD2 identical over 7 bases. This CDR3 is built from 14 residues. Germline V CDR1 and CDR2: SGHRS, YFSETQ. After removal of 4 bases from V and 7 bases from J, the junction contained 8 bases not matched to a gene. In DNA form, the CDR3 reads TGCGCCAGCAGCGCTGGACTAGACGGTAATGAGCAGTTCTTC. Encoded protein: CASSAGLDGNEQFF.

This clonotype was counted only a few times. This likely reflects a read error, since a far larger clone is one base away. This sequence joins TRBV6-5 and TRBJ2-1; D remains unclear. The CDR3 sequence is 13 residues long. CDR1 and CDR2 (germline): MNHEY, SVGAGI. Trimming stripped 3 bases from V and 3 bases from J, with 6 bases between. Here the CDR3 DNA reads TGTGCCAGCAGTTATAGATACTACAATGAGCAGTTCTTC. Translation: CASSYRYYNEQFF.

Within the sample, this clonotype is medium-sized. This chain connects TRBV28 to TRBJ1-2; 7 nucleotides agree with TRBD1. Trimming at V came to 5 bases and at J to 2 bases, leaving 2 bases not matched to a gene. There are 13 residues in the CDR3. The germline gives CDR1 MDHEN, CDR2 SYDVKM. CDR3 sequence (DNA): TGTGCCAGCAGTCAACAGGGGAACTATGGCTACACCTTC. Amino acids: CASSQQGNYGYTF.

This clonotype was seen once. The likely explanation is a read error, given a far larger clone one base away. The chain has TRBV30 and TRBJ2-7, with a possible D match to TRBD2 (6 bases). The V and J ends lost 8 bases and 5 bases respectively, with 22 bases between them. The CDR3 is 14 amino acids. Germline V gene data show CDR1 as GTSNPN and CDR2 as SVGIG (reference sequence). The CDR3 reads CASSYTPGSNEQYF. The CDR3 DNA reads TGTGCCAGCAGCTATACCCCCGGGAGTAACGAGCAGTACTTC.

This clonotype showed up many times. This may stem from a read error, because a much larger clone lies one nucleotide away. The chain uses TRBV6-1 and TRBJ1-6; weak D call: TRBD1 (6 bases). The CDR3 extends over 14 amino acids. Germline V lookup: CDR1 MNHNS, CDR2 SASEGT. V shed 8 bases and J shed 9 bases, with 17 bases lying between them. CDR3 nucleotide sequence: TGTGCCAGCTCGCCCCAGGGGTCCTCTTCACCCCTCCACTTT. This codes for CASSPQGSSSPLHF.

The chain combines TRBV15 with TRBJ2-1, with D possibly being TRBD2 (5 bases). The length of the CDR3 is 13 residues. Germline CDR1 and CDR2: LNHNV and YYDKDF (reference sequence). V lost 5 bases and J 6 bases, leaving 11 bases between the germline ends. DNA for the CDR3: TGTGCCACCAGCTCACTGAGGGTCAATGAGCAGTTCTTC. Translated, it gives CATSSLRVNEQFF.

This clonotype showed up just once. V usage is TRBV30 and J usage is TRBJ1-2, with 9 bases aligning to TRBD1. CDR3 length: 16 amino acids. V was pared by 4 bases and J by 2 bases, with 11 bases of the junction left unmatched. Germline V gene sequence: CDR1 GTSNPN, CDR2 SVGIG (reference sequence). Here the CDR3 reads CAWKAKGQGPNYGYTF. CDR3 nucleotides: TGTGCCTGGAAAGCGAAGGGACAGGGCCCCAACTATGGCTACACCTTC.

The chain uses TRBV6-9 and TRBJ1-1; no firm D call. CDR3 length equals 13 residues. V lost 4 bases to trimming and J lost 1 base, with 7 bases between them. Germline-derived CDR1 and CDR2 are MNHGY and SVAAGI. DNA of the CDR3: TGTGCCAGCAGTTTCGGGAAGAACACTGAAGCTTTCTTT. Translating it yields CASSFGKNTEAFF.

The V gene is TRBV20-1, the J gene TRBJ2-5, with 12 bases fitting TRBD2. Per the germline V gene, CDR1 is DFQATT and CDR2 is SNEGSKA (reference sequence). The CDR3 loop spans 16 amino acids. J was trimmed by 7 bases and V by 0 bases; bases with no gene match: 9. For the CDR3, the DNA is TGCAGTGCTAGAGACTCGACTAGCGGGGGATCGTGGACCCAGTACTTC. It translates to CSARDSTSGGSWTQYF.

By its share, this clonotype is medium-sized. The rearrangement uses TRBV6-4 and TRBJ2-2; a weak D match, TRBD2 (6 bases). The V gene lost 4 bases and the J gene lost 5 bases, with 14 bases spanning the gap. CDR1 and CDR2 (germline): MRHNA, SNTAGT. CDR3 size: 15 residues. The CDR3 DNA sequence: TGTGCCAGCAGTGGCGGCAGGGCGGGGACCGGGGAGCTGTTTTTT. Protein product: CASSGGRAGTGELFF.

This rearrangement joins TRBV5-1 to TRBJ2-2, with D perhaps TRBD2 (7 bases). V was cut by 7 bases and J by 3 bases, with 19 bases left in between. The CDR3 contains 16 residues. The germline V gene has CDR1 SGHRS and CDR2 YFSETQ. CDR3 sequence (DNA): TGCGCCAGCGCCGGGGGGACACCAGGTTACACCGGGGAGCTGTTTTTT. Residues: CASAGGTPGYTGELFF.

As concerns this clonotype: A read error may account for a junction end that differs from germline. This chain uses TRBV5-1 with TRBJ2-2; D might be TRBD1 or TRBD2, each matching 6 bases. The CDR3 totals 16 residues. From germline, CDR1 is SGHRS and CDR2 YFSETQ. The CDR3 loop reads CASSLYSGGDTGELFF. CDR3 coding DNA: TGTGCCAGCAGCTTATATTCCGGGGGCGACACCGGGGAGCTGTTTTTT.

This clonotype was seen repeatedly, ten times or more. The chain is built from TRBV4-2 and TRBJ2-1, with D possibly being TRBD1 (5 bases). From germline, CDR1 is LGHNA and CDR2 YNFKEQ. The CDR3 has 13 residues. Trimming stripped 3 bases from V and 5 bases from J, with 8 bases between. CDR3 loop: CASSQDTNNEQFF. The CDR3 nucleotides are TGTGCCAGCAGCCAGGACACAAACAATGAGCAGTTCTTC.

As concerns this clonotype: The CDR3 ends on some other residue instead of the conserved phenylalanine or tryptophan, so this is likely a read error. CDR3 bases: TGTGCCAGCAGTGAAGTCCCGGTGGCCTACGAGCAGTACCTC. Translated, it gives CASSEVPVAYEQYL. V usage is TRBV2 and J usage is TRBJ2-7, with D hard to call. The CDR3 sequence is 14 residues long. The V and J ends lost 1 base and 2 bases respectively, with 9 bases between them. Germline lookup yields CDR1 SNHLY and CDR2 FYNNEI.

This clonotype has more than one count but fewer than ten. The rearrangement links TRBV28 to TRBJ2-2; TRBD2 might be the D (5 bases). Germline assignment: CDR1 MDHEN and CDR2 SYDVKM. The CDR3 consists of 14 residues. V lost 3 bases to trimming and J lost 4 bases, with 9 bases between them. CDR3 coding DNA: TGTGCCAGCAGTTTTCCCGGGATCACCGGGGAGCTGTTTTTT. Protein: CASSFPGITGELFF.